These 3 T cell receptor beta chains came from one sample sequenced in a study of cytomegalovirus exposure and HLA in healthy donors. This PCR relied on a set of 60 Vbeta primers and 13 Jbeta primers. Sequencing was performed with immunoSEQ multiplex PCR; in TCRdb, only in-frame clones are kept and a portion is missing. The sample lists 150,000 to 200,000 clones; roughly 76% were seen once. Sequenced input: PBMCs. These receptor sequences come from a woman between 50 and 59 years old in good health and CMV-seronegative.

This rearrangement joins TRBV5-1 to TRBJ2-7, with TRBD1 as a possible D gene (5 bases). Trimming took 1 base from V and 2 from J, leaving 13 bases between them. The CDR3 consists of 15 residues. Germline CDR1 reads SGHRS; CDR2 reads YFSETQ. The DNA of the CDR3 is TGCGCCAGCAGCTTGCAGCCAGGGCCCACCTACGAGCAGTACTTC. This sequence encodes CASSLQPGPTYEQYF. The variable domain in full, with the rest retrieved from reference TRBV5-1 and TRBJ2-7, is KAGVTQTPRYLIKTRGQQVTLSCSPISGHRSVSWYQQTPGQGLQFLFEYFSETQRNKGNFPGRFSGRQFSNSRSEMNVSTLELGDSALYLCASSLQPGPTYEQYFGPGTRLTVT.

The CDR3 region has the DNA TGTGCCAGCAGCTCACCAGACAACTACGAGCAGTACTTC. Its protein is CASSSPDNYEQYF. This chain uses TRBV7-9 with TRBJ2-7; no clear D. V was cut by 4 bases and J by 3 bases, with 10 bases left in between. Per the germline V gene, CDR1 is SEHNR and CDR2 is FQNEAQ (reference sequence). The CDR3 extends over 13 amino acids.

The CDR3 sequence: CASSPGTSVYNEQFF. The CDR3 DNA reads TGTGCCAGCAGCCCCGGGACTAGCGTTTACAATGAGCAGTTCTTC. The chain links TRBV5-8 to TRBJ2-1, with 10 bases that match TRBD2. The CDR3 extends over 15 amino acids. J lost 4 bases, V lost 4 bases, and 5 bases had no gene match. From germline, CDR1 is SGHTS and CDR2 YDEGEE.